What follows are 5 T cell receptor beta chains derived from one specimen sequenced in a study of blood T cell repertoires in COVID-19. Method: immunoSEQ multiplex PCR; TCRdb's copy keeps in-frame clones and lacks some. The sample records 100,000 to 150,000 clones, over 60% being singletons. Sequencing was done on a sample of peripheral blood. The origin of the receptors is a woman between 65 and 79 years old with acute or convalescent COVID-19.

The chain links TRBV7-3 to TRBJ2-1; no reliable D call. Germline loops: CDR1 SGHTA, CDR2 FQGTGA. V lost 0 bases and J 5 bases, leaving 5 bases between the germline ends. This CDR3 is built from 13 residues. The CDR3 bases are TGTGCCAGCAGCTTAACGGCGGACAATGAGCAGTTCTTC. Translation gives CASSLTADNEQFF.

This rearrangement joins TRBV19 to TRBJ2-2, with TRBD1 as a possible D gene (5 bases). CDR1 LNHDA and CDR2 SQIVND come from the germline V gene (reference sequence). V lost 2 bases and J 6 bases, leaving 10 bases between the germline ends. The CDR3 is 14 amino acids. CDR3 bases: TGTGCCAGTAGTATAATAGCAGGGCCCGGGGAGCTGTTTTTT. It is translated as CASSIIAGPGELFF.

There are a few counts of this clone. The rearrangement links TRBV18 to TRBJ1-2; 8 bases line up with TRBD1. The CDR3 is 15 amino acids. Unmatched junction bases numbered 6, after V lost 2 bases and J lost 4 bases. Germline V gene sequence: CDR1 KGHSH, CDR2 LQKENI. CDR3 region: CASSPNGQGSYGYTF. As DNA, the CDR3 is TGTGCCAGCTCACCAAACGGACAGGGATCCTATGGCTACACCTTC.

The V and J genes are TRBV16 and TRBJ2-2; 7 bases line up with TRBD2. This CDR3 is built from 21 residues. Germline V gene data show CDR1 as KGHSY and CDR2 as FQNENV. Trimming took 0 bases from V and 5 from J; bases not matched to a gene: 21. The DNA of the CDR3 is TGTGCCAGCAGCCAATCACTATTCGGGACTAAAGGCCCCATCCTTACCGGGGAGCTGTTTTTT. Encoded protein: CASSQSLFGTKGPILTGELFF.

This clone was seen just once. The V call is TRBV5-8, the J call TRBJ1-6; 11 bases fit TRBD1. Germline V gene data show CDR1 as SGHTS and CDR2 as YDEGEE. This CDR3 comprises 15 residues. Trimming at V came to 4 bases and at J to 9 bases, leaving 6 bases not matched to a gene. CDR3 coding DNA: TGTGCCAGCAGCACCGGACAGGGGGCAGGTTCACCCCTCCACTTT. Translating it yields CASSTGQGAGSPLHF.